This T cell receptor beta chain was identified during a study of CXCR3-negative and CXCR3-positive naive CD8 T cells (dated by TCRdb to between 2019 and 2020). General notes on the study: In total, roughly 140 million TRB reads were obtained, which works out to roughly 1.5 +/- 0.3 million reads per library. Diversity and physicochemical repertoire analyses covered some eleven donors pooled from two independent experiments. Naive subsets from roughly 5 donors and memory cells from 3 donors were included in the TRBV-TRBJ cluster analysis.

For each CD8+ T cell subset, flow sorting was done in triplicate, and around 300,000 cells per subset went directly into RLT lysis buffer. Peripheral blood mononuclear cells were isolated from buffy coats by standard density gradient centrifugation. An RNeasy Mini Kit was used to extract total RNA from the sorted cells. General findings and caveats noted by the study authors: Comparably high repertoire diversity was found in both naive subsets, whereas much lower repertoire diversity was found in memory CD8+ T cells. Because surface CD5, which is linked to self-reactivity in mice, was comparable between the naive subsets, TCR interaction strength was also inferred from the physicochemical properties of TRB CDR3s. CXCR3 expression partially decreased after cryopreservation, so most assays used freshly isolated PBMCs. Within the same donor, TRBV-TRBJ usage looked similar between naive CXCR3-negative and CXCR3-positive cells, but memory cells had distinct patterns.

As regards this clonotype: Its binding antigen is unknown.

Reading the germline V gene (reference sequence) gives CDR1 LNHNV and CDR2 YYDKDF. The CDR3, cysteine through phenylalanine, is 14 amino acids long. No DNA is given. Reads for this sample came from a NextSeq 550. The Human TCR Profiling Kit (MiLaboratory) was used to make UMI-labeled 5' RACE TRB cDNA libraries. cDNA synthesis used the entire amount of extracted RNA, and PCR amplification then used the entire amount of cDNA produced. Libraries were prepared in parallel with an identical number of PCR cycles. From the authors' description of their analysis: With a minimum of two reads required per UMI, MIGEC and MiXCR pulled out about 49,000 +/- 11,000 unique UMI-labeled TRB cDNA molecules from each library. On average, each library contained about 40,000 +/- 10,000 functional in-frame TRB CDR3 nucleotide clonotypes without stop codons. Diversity metrics, including normalized Shannon-Wiener and Chao1, were computed in VDJtools after downsampling to 5000 UMI-labeled TRB molecules per sample. Clonotype-size-weighted physicochemical properties of the central five CDR3 residues (interaction energy, strength, volume and Kidera factor 4) were computed in VDJtools. TCRdb reprocessed the reads and lists each CDR3 protein sequence as a single entry, with no DNA. These V and J calls derive from TCRdb rather than the authors' analysis. This sample's table contains some 40,000 distinct CDR3 sequences. Jointly, the top ten make up approximately 8% of the sample.

Sequencing was done on a sample of memory CD8+ T cells from blood. This sample's cell subset or site label indicates: conventional CD8+ memory T cells (TMEM), sorted as controls. The clonotype originates from a human donor in good health. Some clones in this sample may be carry-over from other donors' samples. The chain joins TRBV15 to TRBJ2-2; the D call from TCRdb, TRBD1, cannot be confirmed without DNA. The CDR3 protein: CATSTGTDTGELFF. Where the CDR3 stops, the reference TRBV15 and TRBJ2-2 genes take over; the full variable domain is DAMVIQNPRYQVTQFGKPVTLSCSQTLNHNVMYWYQQKSSQAPKLLFHYYDKDFNNEADTPDNFQSRRPNTSFCFLDIRSPGLGDTAMYLCATSTGTDTGELFFGEGSRLTVL.